A single sample is the source of the 18 T cell receptor beta chains below, sequenced in a study of blood T cells in healthy people across ages. A second PCR, run for roughly 7 to 11 cycles, used a sample-barcoded 5' primer plus a J-beta primer mix. TCRdb reprocessed the 5' RACE reads via MiXCR and lists one record per CDR3 protein. Here the sample spans about 730,000 distinct CDR3 sequences, 35% to 45% being singletons. Sequencing was carried out using blood. The receptors come from a woman aged 55-69 years in good health.

This clonotype was counted only a few times. The chain uses TRBV5-1 and TRBJ2-7, with 10 nucleotides matching TRBD1. The CDR3 runs 16 residues. Germline loops: CDR1 SGHRS, CDR2 YFSETQ. With V trimmed by 2 bases and J by 4 bases, 9 bases remained unmatched. The CDR3 DNA sequence: TGCGCCAGCAGCTTACACTTTGACAGGGGGCCATACGAGCAGTACTTC. This codes for CASSLHFDRGPYEQYF.

This rearrangement joins TRBV7-6 to TRBJ2-7; tentatively, D is TRBD1 or TRBD2 (6 bases each). Trimming pared 5 bases from V and 7 bases from J, leaving 12 bases between. This CDR3 spans 12 amino acids. Germline CDR1 is SGHVS and CDR2 is FNYEAQ. CDR3 protein: CASSHGGLEQYF. In DNA, the CDR3 is TGTGCCAGCAGCCATGGGGGGCTTGAGCAGTACTTC.

This clonotype was detected ten times or more. The V call is TRBV20-1, the J call TRBJ2-3, with a tentative D call TRBD1 (6 bases). Trimming removed 3 bases from V and 2 bases from J, with 12 bases in between. Germline V gene lookup returns CDR1 DFQATT and CDR2 SNEGSKA (reference sequence). The CDR3 length is 14 residues. The CDR3 coding sequence is TGCAGTGCTAGGCACGGACAGCACACAGATACGCAGTATTTT. Its translation is CSARHGQHTDTQYF.

This clonotype showed up just a few times. The chain links TRBV7-9 to TRBJ2-1; no reliable D call. V shed 5 bases and J shed 7 bases, with 15 bases lying between them. The CDR3 sequence is 14 residues long. Germline V CDR1 and CDR2: SEHNR, FQNEAQ (reference sequence). The CDR3 protein is CASSEELSTNEQFF. Written as DNA, the CDR3 is TGTGCCAGCAGCGAAGAGTTATCGACGAATGAGCAGTTCTTC.

In the case of this clonotype: A junction boundary mismatches the germline segment, possibly from a read error. The rearrangement joins TRBV20-1 to TRBJ2-7, with no clear D. This CDR3 is 11 amino acids long. Germline CDR1 reads DFQATT; CDR2 reads SNEGSKA (reference sequence). In DNA, the CDR3 is TGCAGTGCTAGAGTCCTCACCGAGCGGTACTTC. Translating it yields CSARVLTERYF.

This rearrangement joins TRBV3-1 to TRBJ2-2; TRBD1 agrees at 7 bases. Per germline, CDR1 LGHDT and CDR2 YNNKEL (reference sequence). V was pared by 2 bases and J by 4 bases, with 4 bases of the junction left unmatched. This CDR3 is 15 amino acids long. CDR3 DNA sequence: TGTGCCAGCAGCCAAATAGGGACAGCCACCGGGGAGCTGTTTTTT. Translated: CASSQIGTATGELFF. The full variable domain, in which reference TRBV3-1 and TRBJ2-2 provide the parts outside the CDR3, is DTAVSQTPKYLVTQMGNDKSIKCEQNLGHDTMYWYKQDSKKFLKIMFSYNNKELIINETVPNRFSPKSPDKAHLNLHINSLELGDSAVYFCASSQIGTATGELFFGEGSRLTVL.

The chain employs TRBV5-1 and TRBJ2-5, with TRBD1 matching 7 bases. The CDR3 spans 14 residues. The V gene end was trimmed by 4 bases and the J gene end by 2 bases; junction bases not matched to a gene: 5. Germline CDR1 is SGHRS and CDR2 is YFSETQ. The CDR3 DNA is TGCGCCAGCAGCGTGACAGGGCAGCAAGAGACCCAGTACTTC. Translated: CASSVTGQQETQYF.

This clonotype was found many times. The V gene is TRBV7-2, the J gene TRBJ2-7; no clear D gene. The germline V gene has CDR1 SGHTA and CDR2 FQGNSA. The CDR3 has 15 amino acids. V was trimmed by 3 bases and J by 0 bases, leaving 12 bases between them. The CDR3 reads CASSFEIVASYEQYF. The CDR3 region has the DNA TGTGCCAGCAGCTTCGAAATAGTGGCCTCCTACGAGCAGTACTTC. Supplemented by reference TRBV7-2 and TRBJ2-7, the full variable domain reads GAGVSQSPSNKVTEKGKDVELRCDPISGHTALYWYRQSLGQGLEFLIYFQGNSAPDKSGLPSDRFSAERTGGSVSTLTIQRTQQEDSAVYLCASSFEIVASYEQYFGPGTRLTVT.

The chain recombines TRBV27 with TRBJ2-5; 12 nucleotides align to TRBD2. Unmatched junction bases numbered 9, after V lost 4 bases and J lost 9 bases. The CDR3 is made up of 15 amino acids. Germline V gives CDR1 MNHEY, CDR2 SMNVEV (reference sequence). The CDR3 region is CASSSSPGLAGAQYF. CDR3 coding DNA: TGTGCCAGCAGTTCGTCCCCGGGACTAGCGGGCGCCCAGTACTTC.

J is TRBJ2-7 and V is TRBV12-3 or TRBV12-4, with D unresolved. This CDR3 contains 13 residues. V lost 5 bases and J lost 2, with 10 bases in between. The CDR3 coding sequence is TGTGCCAGCAGTCTCCACGGCCCCTACGAGCAGTACTTC. It translates to CASSLHGPYEQYF.

Note on this clonotype: A much larger clone lies a single base off, so this may be a read error. J is TRBJ2-3 and V is TRBV20-1; 7 nucleotides match TRBD2. J was trimmed by 6 bases and V by 6 bases; bases with no gene match: 18. This CDR3 spans 16 amino acids. The germline CDR1 and CDR2 sequences are DFQATT and SNEGSKA (reference sequence). CDR3: CSATFSSGPRWDTQYF. Here the CDR3 DNA reads TGCAGTGCCACCTTTTCTAGCGGTCCTCGATGGGATACGCAGTATTTT.

This clonotype showed up just a few times. This chain joins TRBV7-7 and TRBJ2-3; 7 bases map to TRBD1. This CDR3 is 14 amino acids long. Germline V lookup: CDR1 SSHAT, CDR2 FNYEAQ (reference sequence). Unmatched junction bases numbered 7, after V lost 4 bases and J lost 6 bases. The CDR3 protein is CASSWDSESDTQYF. The CDR3 nucleotides are TGTGCCAGCAGCTGGGACAGCGAATCGGATACGCAGTATTTT.

This chain links TRBV9 with TRBJ2-1; 8 nucleotides line up with TRBD1. This CDR3 has 15 residues. Unmatched junction bases numbered 10, after V lost 3 bases and J lost 8 bases. Germline loops: CDR1 SGDLS, CDR2 YYNGEE. The CDR3 region is CASSAGTGTGHEQFF. In DNA, the CDR3 is TGTGCCAGCAGCGCGGGGACCGGGACAGGCCATGAGCAGTTCTTC.

J is TRBJ1-4 and V is TRBV20-1, with D possibly TRBD1 on 6 matching bases. CDR1 is DFQATT, CDR2 SNEGSKA, per germline (reference sequence). V lost 6 bases, J lost 6 bases, and 8 bases lay in between. The CDR3 has 11 residues. In DNA, the CDR3 is TGCAGTGCCCGGACAGATGAAAAACTGTTTTTT. Encoded protein: CSARTDEKLFF.

This clonotype was found a few times. This rearrangement joins TRBV4-1 to TRBJ2-3; D gene unclear. The CDR3 length is 15 residues. Germline CDR1 MGHRA, CDR2 YSYEKL. Trimming took 0 bases from V and 2 from J, leaving 9 bases between them. The CDR3 DNA reads as TGCGCCAGCAGCCAAGACCCGGGTCCCACAGATACGCAGTATTTT. This encodes CASSQDPGPTDTQYF.

The CDR3 sequence: CASSDPGQGSGWGTQYF. CDR3 in DNA: TGTGCCAGCAGCGATCCGGGACAGGGGTCTGGCTGGGGGACCCAGTACTTC. The chain uses TRBV9 and TRBJ2-7; 10 nucleotides match TRBD1. Matching the DNA end better, TRBJ2-5 makes the J call doubtful. The CDR3 consists of 17 residues. CDR1 and CDR2 (germline): SGDLS, YYNGEE.

The rearrangement joins TRBV9 to TRBJ2-1; 8 nucleotides match TRBD2. The end of the DNA aligns better with TRBJ2-7, so the J call may be wrong. CDR1 is SGDLS and CDR2 is YYNGEE in the germline V gene. The CDR3 consists of 19 residues. Written as DNA, the CDR3 is TGTGCCAGCAGCCCCCGCCTTGATAGCGGGACTAGAAGAGCTTACGAGCAGTACTTC. It is translated as CASSPRLDSGTRRAYEQYF.

The chain uses TRBV3-1 and TRBJ2-2; D not resolved. V lost 5 bases and J 4 bases, leaving 2 bases between the germline ends. There are 11 residues in the CDR3. The germline V gene encodes CDR1 LGHDT and CDR2 YNNKEL (reference sequence). The CDR3 nucleotides are TGTGCCAGCAGCATCACCGGGGAGCTGTTTTTT. It codes for CASSITGELFF. Filled out from reference TRBV3-1 and TRBJ2-2, the complete variable domain reads DTAVSQTPKYLVTQMGNDKSIKCEQNLGHDTMYWYKQDSKKFLKIMFSYNNKELIINETVPNRFSPKSPDKAHLNLHINSLELGDSAVYFCASSITGELFFGEGSRLTVL.